This note documents a single T cell receptor beta chain sequence. Antigen specificity is unknown. Naive CD8 cells comprised CD45RO-negative, CCR7-positively selected cells, excluding terminally differentiated effector memory CD45RA+ cells. The input for sorted-subset replicate PCRs was around 210 ng DNA, 30,000 or so T cell genomes. In the source study's methods: ImmunoSEQ output held junction-only sequences without quality scores, so filtering differed. The repertoire was sequenced with immunoSEQ multiplex PCR; TCRdb's copy has only in-frame clones and lacks some. V, J and clone size were drawn from that table, and D and trimming were deduced from the DNA. Here the sample spans about 1,900,000 clones, 85% to 95% being singletons. In germline, CDR1 is MNHEY, CDR2 SMNVEV (reference sequence). Trimming took 6 bases from V and 7 from J; bases not matched to a gene: 7. The length of the CDR3 is 13 residues.

This sample stems from a study of shared clonotypes between healthy human individuals. Study-wide findings and caveats: Despite large depth, sorted-subset datasets appeared incompletely sequenced. Clonotype sharing levels among donors were expected to vary with sequencing depth.

This clonotype originated in a man younger than 35 in good health. Sequencing input: naive CD8+ T cells sorted from blood. The rearrangement links TRBV27 to TRBJ1-1; 8 bases are a match to TRBD1. CDR3 sequence: CASRTGTGIEAFF. CDR3 DNA: TGTGCCAGCAGAACCGGGACAGGCATTGAAGCTTTCTTT.